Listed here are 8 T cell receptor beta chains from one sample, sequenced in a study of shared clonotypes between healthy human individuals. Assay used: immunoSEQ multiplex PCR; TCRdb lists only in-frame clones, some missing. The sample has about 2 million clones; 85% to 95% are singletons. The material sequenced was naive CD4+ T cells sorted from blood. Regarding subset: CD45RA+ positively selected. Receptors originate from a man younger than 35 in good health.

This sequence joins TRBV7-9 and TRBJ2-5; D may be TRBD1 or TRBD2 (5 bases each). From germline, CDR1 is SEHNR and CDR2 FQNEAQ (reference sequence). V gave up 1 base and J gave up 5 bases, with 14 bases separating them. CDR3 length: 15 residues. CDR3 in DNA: TGTGCCAGCAGCTTAGGGGGCACCACGGGGGAGACCCAGTACTTC. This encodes CASSLGGTTGETQYF.

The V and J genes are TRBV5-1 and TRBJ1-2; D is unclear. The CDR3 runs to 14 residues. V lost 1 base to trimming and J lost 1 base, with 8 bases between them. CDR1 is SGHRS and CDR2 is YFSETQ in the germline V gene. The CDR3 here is CASSLLYGNYGYTF. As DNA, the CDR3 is TGCGCCAGCAGCTTGTTGTACGGTAACTATGGCTACACCTTC.

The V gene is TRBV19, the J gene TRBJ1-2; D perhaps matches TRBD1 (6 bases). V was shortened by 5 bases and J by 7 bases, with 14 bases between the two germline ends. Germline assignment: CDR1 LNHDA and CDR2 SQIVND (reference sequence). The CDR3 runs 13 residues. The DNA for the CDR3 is TGTGCCAGTAGTGTCACAGGGTCCCCTGGCTACACCTTC. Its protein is CASSVTGSPGYTF.

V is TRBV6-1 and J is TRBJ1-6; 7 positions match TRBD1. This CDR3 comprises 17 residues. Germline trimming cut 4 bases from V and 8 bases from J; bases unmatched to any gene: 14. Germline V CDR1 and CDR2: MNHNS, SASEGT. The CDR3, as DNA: TGTGCCAGCAGTGGTACACGGGACAGACCGATGGATTCACCCCTCCACTTT. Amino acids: CASSGTRDRPMDSPLHF.

CDR3 in amino acids: CASSFGTSGVADTQYF. The CDR3 DNA sequence: TGTGCCAGCAGCTTCGGGACTAGCGGGGTTGCAGATACGCAGTATTTT. The chain uses TRBV7-3 and TRBJ2-3; 13 nucleotides agree with TRBD2. The trim removed 3 bases at V and 4 bases at J, leaving 4 bases unmatched. Per germline, CDR1 SGHTA and CDR2 FQGTGA. There are 16 residues in the CDR3.

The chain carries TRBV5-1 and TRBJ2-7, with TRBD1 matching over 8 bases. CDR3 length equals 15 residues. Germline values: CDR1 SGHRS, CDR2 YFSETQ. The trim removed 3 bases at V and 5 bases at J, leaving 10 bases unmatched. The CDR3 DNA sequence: TGCGCCAGCAGCTATTACAGGGGGAGTGAAAACGAGCAGTACTTC. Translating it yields CASSYYRGSENEQYF. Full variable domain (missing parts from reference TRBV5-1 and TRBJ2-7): KAGVTQTPRYLIKTRGQQVTLSCSPISGHRSVSWYQQTPGQGLQFLFEYFSETQRNKGNFPGRFSGRQFSNSRSEMNVSTLELGDSALYLCASSYYRGSENEQYFGPGTRLTVT.

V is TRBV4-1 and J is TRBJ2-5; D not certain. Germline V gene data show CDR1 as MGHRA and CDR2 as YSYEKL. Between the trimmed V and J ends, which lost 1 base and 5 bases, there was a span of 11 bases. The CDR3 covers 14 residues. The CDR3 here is CASSQGPIMETQYF. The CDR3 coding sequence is TGCGCCAGCAGCCAAGGGCCTATCATGGAGACCCAGTACTTC.

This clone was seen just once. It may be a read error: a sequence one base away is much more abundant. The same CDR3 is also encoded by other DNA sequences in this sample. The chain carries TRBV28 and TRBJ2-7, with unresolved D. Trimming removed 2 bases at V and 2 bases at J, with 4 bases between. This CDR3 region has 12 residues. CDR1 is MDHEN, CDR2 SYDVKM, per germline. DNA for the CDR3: TGTGCCAGCAGTTTAGCCGCCTACGAGCAGTACTTC. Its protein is CASSLAAYEQYF.